A selection of T cell receptor beta chains follows, all from one sample in a study of blood T cell repertoires in COVID-19. Sequenced by immunoSEQ multiplex PCR; TCRdb stores in-frame clones only, minus some. The sample includes about 70,000 clones, about 90% of them seen just once. The sample consisted of peripheral blood. All receptors derive from a man between 40 and 49 years old with COVID-19, enrolled during active disease. Both conserved end residues are trimmed from each CDR3. A D gene is named only where the DNA matches it firmly.

CDR3 protein: ATGTGPYEQY; V gene: TRBV30; D gene: TRBD1; J gene: TRBJ2-7
CDR3 protein: ATGTLTEAF; V gene: TRBV12-3/TRBV12-4; D gene: .; J gene: TRBJ1-1
CDR3 protein: SGATGSGYEQY; V gene: TRBV29-1; D gene: TRBD1; J gene: TRBJ2-7
CDR3 protein: AWSVQVGEKLF; V gene: TRBV30; D gene: .; J gene: TRBJ1-4
CDR3 protein: ASSVAIKGQNEQF; V gene: TRBV9; D gene: .; J gene: TRBJ2-1
CDR3 protein: ASSLGTGTGVFYEQY; V gene: TRBV7-2; D gene: TRBD1; J gene: TRBJ2-7
CDR3 protein: ASSFNQETQY; V gene: TRBV7-2; D gene: .; J gene: TRBJ2-5
CDR3 protein: ASSSEAAYEQY; V gene: TRBV6-5; D gene: .; J gene: TRBJ2-7
CDR3 protein: ASSLGGQAYGYT; V gene: TRBV7-8; D gene: TRBD1; J gene: TRBJ1-2
CDR3 protein: ASSLEGNGVNTEAF; V gene: TRBV5-1; D gene: .; J gene: TRBJ1-1
CDR3 protein: ASSLGGIASTDTQY; V gene: TRBV5-1; D gene: .; J gene: TRBJ2-3
CDR3 protein: ASSFTGTGGDTQY; V gene: TRBV5-1; D gene: TRBD1; J gene: TRBJ2-3
CDR3 protein: ASSTDRTPSSNQPQH; V gene: TRBV19; D gene: .; J gene: TRBJ1-5
CDR3 protein: ASSFRMGRNTEAF; V gene: TRBV5-1; D gene: .; J gene: TRBJ1-1
CDR3 protein: ASSQGQGSTNEKLF; V gene: TRBV5-1; D gene: TRBD1; J gene: TRBJ1-4
CDR3 protein: ASSQGGLGAYEQY; V gene: TRBV3-1/TRBV3-2; D gene: .; J gene: TRBJ2-7
CDR3 protein: ASTRGLVAYEQY; V gene: TRBV2; D gene: .; J gene: TRBJ2-7
CDR3 protein: SVVHDWNTEAF; V gene: TRBV29-1; D gene: .; J gene: TRBJ1-1
CDR3 protein: ASSLFPSEMGNEQF; V gene: TRBV5-1; D gene: .; J gene: TRBJ2-1
CDR3 protein: ASSTSMGQLYGYT; V gene: TRBV2; D gene: TRBD1; J gene: TRBJ1-2
CDR3 protein: ASTTGGSYEQY; V gene: TRBV30; D gene: TRBD1; J gene: TRBJ2-7
CDR3 protein: ASSQGPWAGRQY; V gene: TRBV3-1/TRBV3-2; D gene: .; J gene: TRBJ2-7
CDR3 protein: ASSTPSPGGKNTGELF; V gene: TRBV28; D gene: TRBD2; J gene: TRBJ2-2
CDR3 protein: ASSKGGVYEQY; V gene: TRBV21-1; D gene: .; J gene: TRBJ2-7
CDR3 protein: ASSIRLGGATDTQY; V gene: TRBV3-1/TRBV3-2; D gene: .; J gene: TRBJ2-3
CDR3 protein: ASRWAGEGTEAF; V gene: TRBV5-1; D gene: .; J gene: TRBJ1-1
CDR3 protein: ASSQVGGSSEAF; V gene: TRBV5-1; D gene: TRBD1; J gene: TRBJ1-1
CDR3 protein: ASSSSGTVPGYT; V gene: TRBV5-1; D gene: TRBD1; J gene: TRBJ1-2
CDR3 protein: ASRTVNDNEQF; V gene: TRBV28; D gene: .; J gene: TRBJ2-1
CDR3 protein: ASSSPGFWLNNEQF; V gene: TRBV27; D gene: .; J gene: TRBJ2-1
CDR3 protein: ASSLPGLMNEQF; V gene: TRBV5-1; D gene: .; J gene: TRBJ2-1
CDR3 protein: ASSTTGSSYEQY; V gene: TRBV9; D gene: TRBD1; J gene: TRBJ2-7
CDR3 protein: AWTPWGPEAF; V gene: TRBV30; D gene: .; J gene: TRBJ1-1
CDR3 protein: SVDSGQGRSEQY; V gene: TRBV29-1; D gene: TRBD1; J gene: TRBJ2-7
CDR3 protein: ASSLQGAGEQY; V gene: TRBV7-3; D gene: TRBD1; J gene: TRBJ2-7
CDR3 protein: ASGGGVIVAEAF; V gene: TRBV2; D gene: .; J gene: TRBJ1-1
CDR3 protein: ASRNLGLGLF; V gene: TRBV28; D gene: .; J gene: TRBJ2-2
CDR3 protein: ASRRDRFTDTQY; V gene: TRBV6-5; D gene: TRBD1; J gene: TRBJ2-3
CDR3 protein: ASSQRDVDTEAF; V gene: TRBV3-1/TRBV3-2; D gene: .; J gene: TRBJ1-1
CDR3 protein: ASSLAGVVDTGELF; V gene: TRBV5-4; D gene: .; J gene: TRBJ2-2
CDR3 protein: AISEEQGNPYGYT; V gene: TRBV10-3; D gene: .; J gene: TRBJ1-2
CDR3 protein: AISYREGVGELF; V gene: TRBV10-3; D gene: .; J gene: TRBJ2-2
CDR3 protein: SATGGQDWNEQY; V gene: TRBV29-1; D gene: .; J gene: TRBJ2-7
CDR3 protein: ASSLAGPIYEQY; V gene: TRBV5-5; D gene: .; J gene: TRBJ2-7
CDR3 protein: ASSIGRHEGAGGYT; V gene: TRBV19; D gene: TRBD1; J gene: TRBJ1-2
CDR3 protein: ASRTTSGGAYEQY; V gene: TRBV19; D gene: TRBD2; J gene: TRBJ2-7
CDR3 protein: ATGTAKETQY; V gene: TRBV2; D gene: TRBD1; J gene: TRBJ2-5
CDR3 protein: ASKGLAGGIAVEQY; V gene: TRBV5-6; D gene: TRBD2; J gene: TRBJ2-7